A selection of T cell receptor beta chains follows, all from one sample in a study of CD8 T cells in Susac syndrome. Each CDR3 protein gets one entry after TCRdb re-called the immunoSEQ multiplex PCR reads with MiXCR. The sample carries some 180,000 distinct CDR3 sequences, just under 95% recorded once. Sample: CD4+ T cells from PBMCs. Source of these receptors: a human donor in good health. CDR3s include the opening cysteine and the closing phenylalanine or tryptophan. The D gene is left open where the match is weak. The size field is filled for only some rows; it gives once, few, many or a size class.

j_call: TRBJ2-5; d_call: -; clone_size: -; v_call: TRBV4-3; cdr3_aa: CASSQDWMAGKETQYF; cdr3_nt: TGCGCCAGCAGCCAAGATTGGATGGCAGGGAAAGAGACCCAGTACTTC
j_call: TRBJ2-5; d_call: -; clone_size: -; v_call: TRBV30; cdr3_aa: CAWEKGGDQETQYF; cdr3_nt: TGTGCCTGGGAGAAGGGCGGAGACCAAGAGACCCAGTACTTC
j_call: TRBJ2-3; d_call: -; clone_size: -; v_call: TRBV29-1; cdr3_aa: CSVEQYQVSDTQYF; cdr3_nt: TGCAGCGTTGAGCAGTATCAGGTATCAGATACGCAGTATTTT
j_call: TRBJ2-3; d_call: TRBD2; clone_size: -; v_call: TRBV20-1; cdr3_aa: CSARDGGGGTDTQYF; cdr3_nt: TGCAGTGCTAGAGATGGTGGGGGGGGCACAGATACGCAGTATTTT
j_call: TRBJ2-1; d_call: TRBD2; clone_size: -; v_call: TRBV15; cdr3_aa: CATSSSGIYNEQFF; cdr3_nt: TGTGCCACCAGCAGTAGCGGGATATACAATGAGCAGTTCTTC
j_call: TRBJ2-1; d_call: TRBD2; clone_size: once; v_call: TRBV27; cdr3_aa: CASRDLGTRLYNEQFF; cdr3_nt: TGTGCCAGCAGAGACCTTGGGACTAGACTCTACAATGAGCAGTTCTTC
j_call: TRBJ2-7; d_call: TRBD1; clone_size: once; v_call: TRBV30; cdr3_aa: CAGDRAHEQYF; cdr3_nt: TGTGCCGGGGACAGGGCTCATGAGCAGTACTTC
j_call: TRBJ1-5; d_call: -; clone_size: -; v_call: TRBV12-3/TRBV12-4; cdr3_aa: CASSLGRVDQPQHF; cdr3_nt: TGTGCCAGCAGCCTAGGGAGGGTGGATCAGCCCCAGCATTTT
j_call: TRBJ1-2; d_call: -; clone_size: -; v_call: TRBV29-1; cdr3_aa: CSGRGADYGYTF; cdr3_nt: TGCAGCGGCCGGGGCGCGGACTATGGCTACACCTTC
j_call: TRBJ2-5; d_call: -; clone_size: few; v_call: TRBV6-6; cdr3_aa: CASSYRETQYF; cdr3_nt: TGTGCCAGCAGTTACCGGGAGACCCAGTACTTC
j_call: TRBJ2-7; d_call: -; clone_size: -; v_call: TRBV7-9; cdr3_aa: CASSLYRDYEQYF; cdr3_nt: TGTGCCAGCAGCCTCTACCGGGACTACGAGCAGTACTTC
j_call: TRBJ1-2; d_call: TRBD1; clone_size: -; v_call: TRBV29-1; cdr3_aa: CSAKGTGAGYTF; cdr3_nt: TGCAGCGCAAAAGGGACAGGGGCTGGCTACACCTTC
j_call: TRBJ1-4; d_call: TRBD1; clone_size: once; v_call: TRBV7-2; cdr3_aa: CASSRQGNEKLFF; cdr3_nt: TGTGCCAGCAGCCGACAGGGGAATGAAAAACTGTTTTTT
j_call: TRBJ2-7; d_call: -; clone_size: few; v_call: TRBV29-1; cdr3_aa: CSVEKAYEQYF; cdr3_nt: TGCAGCGTTGAAAAGGCCTACGAGCAGTACTTC
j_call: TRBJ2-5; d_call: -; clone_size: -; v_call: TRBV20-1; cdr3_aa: CSASAGAKTQYF; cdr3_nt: TGCAGTGCTAGTGCAGGGGCCAAGACCCAGTACTTC
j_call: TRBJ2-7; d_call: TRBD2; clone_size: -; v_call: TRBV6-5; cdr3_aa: CASSYSGGRAHEQYF; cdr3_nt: TGTGCCAGCAGTTACTCCGGCGGGAGGGCCCACGAGCAGTACTTC
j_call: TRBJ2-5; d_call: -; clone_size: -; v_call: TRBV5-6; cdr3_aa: CASSAPTEETQYF; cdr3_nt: TGTGCCAGCAGCGCCCCGACAGAAGAGACCCAGTACTTC
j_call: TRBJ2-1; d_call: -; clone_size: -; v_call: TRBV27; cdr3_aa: CASSPRRGTYNEQFF; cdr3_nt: TGTGCCAGCAGTCCCCGACGTGGTACCTACAATGAGCAGTTCTTC
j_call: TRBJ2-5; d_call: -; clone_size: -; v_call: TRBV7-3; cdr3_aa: CASSLGVLGEETQYF; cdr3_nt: TGTGCCAGCAGCCTAGGGGTACTTGGAGAAGAGACCCAGTACTTC
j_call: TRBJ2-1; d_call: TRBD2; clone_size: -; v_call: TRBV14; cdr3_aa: CASSRIAGYNEQFF; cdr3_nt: TGTGCCAGCAGCCGGATAGCGGGCTACAATGAGCAGTTCTTC
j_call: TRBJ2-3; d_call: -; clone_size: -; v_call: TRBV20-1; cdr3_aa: CSARSHAGAGTDTQYF; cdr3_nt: TGCAGTGCTAGATCCCATGCGGGGGCGGGCACAGATACGCAGTATTTT
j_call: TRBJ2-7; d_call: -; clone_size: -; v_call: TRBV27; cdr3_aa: CASRSGIMVAEQYF; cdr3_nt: TGTGCCAGCAGATCAGGGATAATGGTGGCCGAGCAGTACTTC
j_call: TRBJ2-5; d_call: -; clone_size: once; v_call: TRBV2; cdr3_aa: CASSTPRDVKETQYF; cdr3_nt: TGTGCCAGCAGTACCCCCCGGGACGTAAAAGAGACCCAGTACTTC
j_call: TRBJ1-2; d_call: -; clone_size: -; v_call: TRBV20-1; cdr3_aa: CSARRAAGYTF; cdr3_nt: TGCAGTGCTAGAAGGGCGGCCGGCTACACCTTC
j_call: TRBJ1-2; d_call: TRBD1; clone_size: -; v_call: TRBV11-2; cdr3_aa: CASSPWTGGRYGYTF; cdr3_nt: TGTGCCAGCAGCCCCTGGACAGGGGGGCGGTATGGCTACACCTTC
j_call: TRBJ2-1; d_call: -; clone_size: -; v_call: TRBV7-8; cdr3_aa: CASSFSGDFYEQFF; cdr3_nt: TGTGCCAGCAGCTTTTCGGGAGACTTCTATGAGCAGTTCTTC
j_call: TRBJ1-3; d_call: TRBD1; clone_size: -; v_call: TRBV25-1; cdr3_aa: CASSELQGMRQGNTIYF; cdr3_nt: TGTGCCAGCAGTGAATTACAGGGGATGAGACAGGGAAACACCATATATTTT
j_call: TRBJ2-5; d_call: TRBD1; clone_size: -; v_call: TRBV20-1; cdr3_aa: CSAREGRGLETQYF; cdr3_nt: TGCAGTGCTAGAGAGGGCAGGGGGTTGGAGACCCAGTACTTC
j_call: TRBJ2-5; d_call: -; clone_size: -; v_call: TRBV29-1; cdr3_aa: CSVVQGQETQYF; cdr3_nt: TGCAGCGTAGTACAGGGACAAGAGACCCAGTACTTC
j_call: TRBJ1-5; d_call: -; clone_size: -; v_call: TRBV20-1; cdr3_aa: CSARGGNQPQHF; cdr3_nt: TGCAGTGCTAGGGGTGGAAATCAGCCCCAGCATTTT
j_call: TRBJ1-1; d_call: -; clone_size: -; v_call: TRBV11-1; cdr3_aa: CASSPPGRGTEAFF; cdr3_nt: TGTGCCAGCAGCCCACCGGGACGGGGAACTGAAGCTTTCTTT
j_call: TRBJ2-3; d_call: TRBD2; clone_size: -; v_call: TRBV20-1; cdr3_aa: CSAAPGTSSDTQYF; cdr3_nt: TGCAGTGCCGCCCCCGGGACTAGTTCAGATACGCAGTATTTT
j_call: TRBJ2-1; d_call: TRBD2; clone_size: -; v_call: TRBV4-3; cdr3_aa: CASSQDIVIAGEGEQFF; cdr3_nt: TGCGCCAGCAGCCAAGATATCGTAATAGCGGGAGAGGGTGAGCAGTTCTTC
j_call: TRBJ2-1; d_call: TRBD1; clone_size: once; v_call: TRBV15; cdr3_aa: CATWDRDVNEQFF; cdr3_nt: TGTGCTACCTGGGACAGGGACGTCAATGAGCAGTTCTTC
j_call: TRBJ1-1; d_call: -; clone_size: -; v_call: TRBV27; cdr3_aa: CASSYDPFGGAFF; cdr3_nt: TGTGCCAGCTCTTATGACCCGTTCGGCGGAGCTTTCTTT
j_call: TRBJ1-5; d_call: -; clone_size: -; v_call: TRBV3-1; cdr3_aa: CASSQLPSNQPQHF; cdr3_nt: TGTGCCAGCAGCCAATTACCTAGCAATCAGCCCCAGCATTTT
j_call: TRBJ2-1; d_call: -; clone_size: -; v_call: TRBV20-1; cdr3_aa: CSASSQRNEQFF; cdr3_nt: TGCAGTGCTAGTAGCCAGAGAAATGAGCAGTTCTTC
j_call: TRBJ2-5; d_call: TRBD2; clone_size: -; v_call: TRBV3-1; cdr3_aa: CASSHWTSQETQYF; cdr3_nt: TGTGCCAGCAGCCACTGGACTAGCCAAGAGACCCAGTACTTC
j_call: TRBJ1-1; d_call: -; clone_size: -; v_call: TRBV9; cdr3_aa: CASRELTGNTEAFF; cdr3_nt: TGTGCCAGCAGGGAGCTGACGGGGAACACTGAAGCTTTCTTT
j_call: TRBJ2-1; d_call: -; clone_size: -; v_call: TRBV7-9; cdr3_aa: CASSFGGVNEQFF; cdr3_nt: TGTGCCAGCAGCTTTGGAGGGGTCAATGAGCAGTTCTTC
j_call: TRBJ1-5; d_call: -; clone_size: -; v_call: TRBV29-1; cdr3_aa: CSVPAWDGEGQPQHF; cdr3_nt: TGCAGCGTACCGGCATGGGATGGGGAAGGACAGCCCCAGCATTTT
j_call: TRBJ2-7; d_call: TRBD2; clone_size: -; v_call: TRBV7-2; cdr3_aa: CASKVTSGPYEQYF; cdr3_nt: TGTGCCAGCAAGGTGACTAGCGGGCCCTACGAGCAGTACTTC
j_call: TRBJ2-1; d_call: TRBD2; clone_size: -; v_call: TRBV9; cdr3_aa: CASSVGAGVIEQFF; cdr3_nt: TGTGCCAGCAGCGTCGGAGCGGGAGTGATTGAGCAGTTCTTC